This TCR beta chain emerged from a study of CD8+ T cells in alopecia areata (dated by TCRdb to the late 2010s). Regarding the research as a whole: Treated patients were enrolled in an open-label pilot trial of oral tofacitinib at 5 to 10 mg twice daily for moderate-to-severe alopecia areata. Tofacitinib was given for 6 to 18 months, followed by 6 months of follow-up off drug to assess delayed response and recurrence. Disease severity in treated patients was measured with the SALT score, which quantifies the percentage of affected scalp surface area. To study T cell clonal expansion in alopecia areata, the researchers applied high-throughput TCRbeta sequencing to both the C3H/HeJ mouse model and human patients. On the human side, TCRbeta sequencing was run on scalp tissue and on sorted CD4+ and CD8+ peripheral blood T cells from healthy controls and from alopecia areata patients with either patchy or totalis/universalis disease. Patients on tofacitinib were biopsied at baseline and after 4 and 24 weeks of treatment, and several of the patients also had a later scalp biopsy. Scalp clonality was compared among normal scalp (n=4), patchy alopecia areata scalp (n=8), and alopecia totalis/universalis scalp (n=8). RNA was extracted with the PAXgene miRNA kit for fixed scalp, the miRNeasy kit for PBMCs, and the RNeasy kit for mouse skin. TCRbeta CDR3 regions were amplified by immunoSEQ multiplex PCR with 35 Vbeta forward and 13 Jbeta reverse primers. The paper as a whole reports these results and caveats: With tofacitinib, both scalp clonality and the number of expanded CD8+ clones among the top 100 scalp clones went down significantly. Lesional scalp, especially in alopecia totalis/universalis, showed higher clonality and more expanded CD8+ clones than normal scalp, suggesting antigenic drive. Unlike mouse skin, where gammadelta T cells dominate, normal human skin contains resident alphabeta T cells that get sequenced too, which complicates analysis of the scalp TCR repertoire. During tofacitinib treatment, many expanded lesional clones stuck around in both scalp and blood, and this persistence may partly explain why relapse happens after treatment is stopped. Shared TCR sequences between patients were less evident than in mice, which may be partly attributable to HLA diversity in the patient population. Because the treated cohort was small and included a single nonresponder, larger studies are needed to assess links between baseline CD8+ expansion and response.

In the paper's terms, the time point label means: around 4 weeks on oral tofacitinib. What the treatment or condition label conveys for this sample: oral pan-JAK inhibitor, 5-10 mg twice daily. Lesional scalp punch biopsies and peripheral blood were obtained from alopecia areata patients. PBMCs were isolated by density centrifugation and stained for CD3, CD4 and CD8, after which CD4+ and CD8+ T cells were sorted on a FACSAria. There are 11 amino acids in the CDR3, from cysteine to phenylalanine inclusive. The sequence is cut down to CDR3 DNA, 33 bases in frame from base 1. V drops 8 bases and J drops 7 bases, leaving 14 bases in between. CDR1 and CDR2 were assigned from the germline V gene (reference sequence) as GTSNPN and SVGIG. A remark on this clone: Its antigen is still unknown. No much larger clone is present one base from it, and per-base qualities are unavailable.

To prepare the library, the immunoSEQ multiplex PCR assay was applied. RNA was extracted from all samples and reverse transcribed into cDNA as template for TCR sequencing. First-strand cDNA was synthesized using SuperScript III with a 2:1 mix of oligo-dT and random hexamers. A synthetic immune receptor repertoire was used to measure amplification bias, and any remaining bias was corrected computationally. The study's own analysis went as follows. After raw reads were preprocessed to remove errors, the CDR3 was defined following IMGT conventions as running from the conserved cysteine to phenylalanine. Clonality was computed by normalizing Shannon entropy by log2 of the number of productive unique TCRs and subtracting the result from 1. CD4 or CD8 identity of scalp clones was inferred by cross-referencing scalp TCRbeta sequences with sorted blood CD4 and CD8 repertoires. TCRdb limited this immuneACCESS table to in-frame rearrangements with V and J called. A share of clones is missing; checked studies link under half to unresolved V genes, and the rest is unexplained. V, J and clone size are taken as reported in that table, and D and trimming were inferred from the DNA itself. Counted in this sample were over 150,000 clones; 50% to 60% of them appeared once. The ten largest clonotypes hold less than 0.8% of the sample.

The material sequenced was CD4+ T cells sorted from blood, taken at week 4, from a patient treated with tofacitinib. In this chain, TRBV30 is recombined with TRBJ1-2; a tentative D match to TRBD1 spans 5 bases. This clonotype was sampled from a human donor with alopecia areata. The CDR3 region reads CARHTRGGYTF. Here is the DNA: TGTGCCAGACATACGAGGGGTGGCTACACCTTC.